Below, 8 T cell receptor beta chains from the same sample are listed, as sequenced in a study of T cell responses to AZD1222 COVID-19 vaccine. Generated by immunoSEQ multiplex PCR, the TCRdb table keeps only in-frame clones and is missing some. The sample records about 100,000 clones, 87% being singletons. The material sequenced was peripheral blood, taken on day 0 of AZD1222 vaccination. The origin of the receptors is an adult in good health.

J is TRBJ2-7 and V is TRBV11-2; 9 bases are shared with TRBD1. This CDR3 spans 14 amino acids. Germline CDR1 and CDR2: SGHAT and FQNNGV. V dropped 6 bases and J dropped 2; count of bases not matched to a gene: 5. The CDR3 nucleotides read TGTGCCAGCAGTGAGGGACAGGGCCCCTACGAGCAGTACTTC. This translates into CASSEGQGPYEQYF. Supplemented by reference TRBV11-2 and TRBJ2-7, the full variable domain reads EAGVAQSPRYKIIEKRQSVAFWCNPISGHATLYWYQQILGQGPKLLIQFQNNGVVDDSQLPKDRFSAERLKGVDSTLKIQPAKLEDSAVYLCASSEGQGPYEQYFGPGTRLTVT.

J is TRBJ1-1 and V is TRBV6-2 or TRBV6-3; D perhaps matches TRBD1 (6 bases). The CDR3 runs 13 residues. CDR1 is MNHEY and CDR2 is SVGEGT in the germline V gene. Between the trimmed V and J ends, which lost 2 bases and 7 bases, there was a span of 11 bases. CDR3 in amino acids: CASSYGGQIEAFF. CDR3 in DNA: TGTGCCAGCAGTTACGGTGGACAGATTGAAGCTTTCTTT.

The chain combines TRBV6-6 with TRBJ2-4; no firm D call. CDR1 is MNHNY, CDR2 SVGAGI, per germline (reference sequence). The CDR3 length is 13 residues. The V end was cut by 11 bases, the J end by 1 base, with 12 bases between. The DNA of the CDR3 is TGTGCCGCCTCGTCAGTGGCCAAAAACATTCAGTACTTC. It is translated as CAASSVAKNIQYF.

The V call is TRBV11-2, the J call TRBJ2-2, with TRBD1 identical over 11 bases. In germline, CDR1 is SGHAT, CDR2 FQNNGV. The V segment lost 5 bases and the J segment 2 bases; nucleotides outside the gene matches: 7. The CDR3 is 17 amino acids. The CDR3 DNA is TGTGCCAGCAGCGCCCGGACAGGGGGCGCTAACACCGGGGAGCTGTTTTTT. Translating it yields CASSARTGGANTGELFF.

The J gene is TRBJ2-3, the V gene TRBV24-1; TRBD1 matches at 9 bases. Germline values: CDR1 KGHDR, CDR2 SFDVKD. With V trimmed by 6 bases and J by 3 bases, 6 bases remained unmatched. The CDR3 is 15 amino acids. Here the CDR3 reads CATSPGTGRTDTQYF. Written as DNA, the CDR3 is TGTGCCACCAGTCCCGGGACAGGGAGAACAGATACGCAGTATTTT.

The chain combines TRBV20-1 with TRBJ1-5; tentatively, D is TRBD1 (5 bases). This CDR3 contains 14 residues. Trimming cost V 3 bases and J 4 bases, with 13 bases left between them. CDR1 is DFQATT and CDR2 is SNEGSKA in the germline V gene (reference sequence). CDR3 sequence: CSASTQGGNQPQHF. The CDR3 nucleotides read TGCAGTGCTAGTACGCAGGGAGGGAATCAGCCCCAGCATTTT.

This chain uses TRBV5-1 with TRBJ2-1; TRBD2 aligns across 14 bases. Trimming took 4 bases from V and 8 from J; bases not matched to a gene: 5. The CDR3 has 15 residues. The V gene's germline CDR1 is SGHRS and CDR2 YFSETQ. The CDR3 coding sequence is TGCGCCAGCAGCCGACTAGCGGGAGGGGGCGATGAGCAGTTCTTC. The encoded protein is CASSRLAGGGDEQFF.

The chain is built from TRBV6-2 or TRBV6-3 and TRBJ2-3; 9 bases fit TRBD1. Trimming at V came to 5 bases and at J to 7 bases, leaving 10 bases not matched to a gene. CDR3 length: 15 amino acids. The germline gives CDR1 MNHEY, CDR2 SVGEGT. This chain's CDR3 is CASSKAGQGSNTQYF. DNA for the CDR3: TGTGCCAGCAGTAAAGCGGGACAGGGCTCCAATACGCAGTATTTT.